This entry lists 12 T cell receptor beta chains sequenced from one sample in a study of control samples from healthy donors and cancer patients. TCRdb keeps only in-frame clones here, not all; method: immunoSEQ multiplex PCR. This sample has tens of thousands of clones, with about 92% found just once. Input material: blood. These receptors came from a woman in her 30s in good health.

The V call is TRBV5-1, the J call TRBJ2-7, with TRBD1 matching over 7 bases. This CDR3 comprises 14 residues. Germline lookup yields CDR1 SGHRS and CDR2 YFSETQ. Trimming at V came to 4 bases and at J to 0 bases, leaving 4 bases not matched to a gene. The CDR3 nucleotides are TGCGCCAGCAGCCTCAGGGACAGCTCCTACGAGCAGTACTTC. Its protein product is CASSLRDSSYEQYF.

The chain recombines TRBV7-9 with TRBJ2-3; TRBD2 matches at 7 bases. Germline V lookup: CDR1 SEHNR, CDR2 FQNEAQ (reference sequence). The CDR3 is 16 residues long. Trimming removed 1 base from V and 0 bases from J; junction bases left unmatched: 4. CDR3 in amino acids: CASSLGLAESTDTQYF. The CDR3 DNA reads as TGTGCCAGCAGCTTAGGGCTAGCGGAGAGCACAGATACGCAGTATTTT.

J is TRBJ1-1 and V is TRBV5-6; 10 nucleotides line up with TRBD1. The CDR3 sequence is 16 residues long. Germline V gives CDR1 SGHDT, CDR2 YYEEEE. The V gene end was trimmed by 6 bases and the J gene end by 0 bases; junction bases not matched to a gene: 8. CDR3 nucleotides: TGTGCCAGCACCTACGGGACAGGGGTTATGAACACTGAAGCTTTCTTT. It yields the protein CASTYGTGVMNTEAFF.

The chain joins TRBV21-1 to TRBJ2-1; TRBD1 is the table's D call, not checked against the DNA. TRBV21-1 is deemed a pseudogene. This CDR3 has 16 amino acids. The DNA for the CDR3 is TGTGCCAGCAGCCAAGAACAGGGCCCTATTTGCGATGAGCAGTTCTTC. Encoded protein: CASSQEQGPICDEQFF.

This chain joins TRBV19 and TRBJ2-2; 11 bases match TRBD1. V was clipped by 10 bases and J by 8 bases; unmatched bases: 6. CDR1 is LNHDA, CDR2 SQIVND, per germline (reference sequence). This CDR3 spans 13 amino acids. DNA of the CDR3: TGTGCCATCTCGGACAGGGGGCTGGGGGAGCTGTTTTTT. This gives the protein CAISDRGLGELFF.

In this sample, this clone turned up once. The genes are TRBV5-1 and TRBJ2-3, with TRBD2 identical over 8 bases. J lost 4 bases, V lost 0 bases, and 4 bases had no gene match. Germline V gene sequence: CDR1 SGHRS, CDR2 YFSETQ. The CDR3 loop spans 15 amino acids. Here the CDR3 reads CASSLAGGGSDTQYF. The CDR3 DNA reads as TGCGCCAGCAGCTTGGCGGGAGGGGGATCAGATACGCAGTATTTT. The whole variable domain, remainder taken from reference TRBV5-1 and TRBJ2-3, is KAGVTQTPRYLIKTRGQQVTLSCSPISGHRSVSWYQQTPGQGLQFLFEYFSETQRNKGNFPGRFSGRQFSNSRSEMNVSTLELGDSALYLCASSLAGGGSDTQYFGPGTRLTVL.

This clone is a singleton in its sample. The gene calls are TRBV27 and TRBJ2-7; D may be TRBD2 (7 bases). The CDR3 consists of 15 residues. Germline V gene sequence: CDR1 MNHEY, CDR2 SMNVEV (reference sequence). Trimming left V 5 bases short and J 4 bases short, with 18 bases between. The CDR3 region is CASSPPRGAGYEQYF. The CDR3 coding sequence is TGTGCCAGCAGTCCCCCCCGGGGGGCGGGTTACGAGCAGTACTTC.

The V and J genes are TRBV4-2 and TRBJ1-4; D uncertain. CDR3 length: 15 residues. V was trimmed by 4 bases and J by 3 bases, leaving 12 bases between them. Germline-derived CDR1 and CDR2 are LGHNA and YNFKEQ. CDR3 residues: CASSRGIGANEKLFF. The CDR3, as DNA: TGTGCCAGCAGCCGCGGAATTGGGGCTAATGAAAAACTGTTTTTT.

The V call is TRBV19, the J call TRBJ2-7, with TRBD2 identical over 7 bases. The germline V gene has CDR1 LNHDA and CDR2 SQIVND (reference sequence). The trim removed 1 base at V and 0 bases at J, leaving 3 bases unmatched. The CDR3 is 15 amino acids. In DNA, the CDR3 is TGTGCCAGTAGTATAGGTCTAGCGGTCTCCTACGAGCAGTACTTC. Its protein is CASSIGLAVSYEQYF.

This chain's CDR3 is CASSQSDSGATNEKLFF. The CDR3 coding sequence is TGCGCCAGCAGCCAATCGGACTCAGGGGCAACTAATGAAAAACTGTTTTTT. The chain is built from TRBV4-1 and TRBJ1-4, with D possibly matching TRBD1 (6 bases). The CDR3 covers 17 residues. Germline V lookup: CDR1 MGHRA, CDR2 YSYEKL. Trimming cost V 2 bases and J 0 bases, with 13 bases left between them.

This clone occurred once. The chain employs TRBV7-9 and TRBJ1-1; 7 bases are shared with TRBD1. V gave up 11 bases and J gave up 1 base; unmatched junction bases: 10. Germline values: CDR1 SEHNR, CDR2 FQNEAQ (reference sequence). The CDR3 extends over 14 amino acids. The CDR3 region is CAAQGGIGNTEAFF. CDR3 DNA sequence: TGTGCCGCCCAGGGGGGAATCGGGAACACTGAAGCTTTCTTT.

Here the CDR3 reads CASSPEQHQETQYF. The CDR3 DNA follows: TGTGCCAGCAGCCCGGAGCAGCACCAAGAGACCCAGTACTTC. V gene TRBV4-2 combines with J gene TRBJ2-5; D remains unclear. The CDR3 consists of 14 residues. V was clipped by 4 bases and J by 0 bases, with 9 bases between them. Germline assignment: CDR1 LGHNA and CDR2 YNFKEQ.